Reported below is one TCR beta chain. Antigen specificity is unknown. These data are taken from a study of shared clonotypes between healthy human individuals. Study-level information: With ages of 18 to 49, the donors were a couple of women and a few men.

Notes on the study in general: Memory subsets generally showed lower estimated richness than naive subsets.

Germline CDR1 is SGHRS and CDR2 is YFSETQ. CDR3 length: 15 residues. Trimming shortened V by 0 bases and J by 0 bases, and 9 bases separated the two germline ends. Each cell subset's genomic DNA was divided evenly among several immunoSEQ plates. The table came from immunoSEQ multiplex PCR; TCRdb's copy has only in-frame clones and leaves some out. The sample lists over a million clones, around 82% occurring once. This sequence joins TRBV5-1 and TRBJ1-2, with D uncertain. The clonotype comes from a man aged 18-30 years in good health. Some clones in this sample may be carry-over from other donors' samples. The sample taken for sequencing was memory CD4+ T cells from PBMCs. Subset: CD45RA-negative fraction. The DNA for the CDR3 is TGCGCCAGCAGCTTGGAGCCAGCCTCTAACTATGGCTACACCTTC. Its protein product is CASSLEPASNYGYTF.